This T cell receptor (beta chain) is from a study of blood T cell repertoires in COVID-19. In the study overall: The samples span acute and convalescent COVID-19 from the United States, Italy and Spain. The cDNA or gDNA used as material had been derived from T cells, B-cell-depleted T cells, or PBMCs.

As processed by the authors: Nucleated cell counts were estimated from reference gene primer amplification. Sequencing used immunoSEQ multiplex PCR; TCRdb keeps in-frame clones, though not all of them. V, J and clone size are taken as reported in that table, and D and trimming were inferred from the DNA itself. Of 240,000 or so clones in the sample, nearly 90% were seen once. Germline V CDR1 and CDR2: LGHDT, YNNKEL (reference sequence). The ends lost 3 bases at V and 5 bases at J; junction bases unmatched: 4. The CDR3 is 15 amino acids. The chain has TRBV3-1 (or the pseudogene TRBV3-2) and TRBJ2-7, with TRBD2 matching 13 bases. Sequenced: peripheral blood. The clonotype was recovered from a young woman with acute or convalescent COVID-19. CDR3 region: CASSHGLAGDHEQYF. CDR3 DNA: TGTGCCAGCAGCCATGGACTAGCGGGAGACCACGAGCAGTACTTC.